This T cell receptor (beta chain) was recorded in a study of control samples from healthy donors and cancer patients. The table lists this clone with a count of one. Only in-frame clones appear in the TCRdb table, and some are missing; sequencing was by immunoSEQ multiplex PCR. Altogether approximately 100,000 clones are present, over 65% being singletons, with the ten largest covering approximately 2.1%. The CDR3 extends over 13 amino acids. V was trimmed by 0 bases and J by 10 bases, leaving 11 bases between them. Per germline, CDR1 KGHSH and CDR2 LQKENI. This receptor was identified in a woman aged 40 to 50 in good health. Material: blood. This chain joins TRBV18 and TRBJ2-3; D is unresolved. The CDR3 DNA follows: TGTGCCAGCTCACCACCATCCGCTGTCGCGCAGTATTTT. This translates into CASSPPSAVAQYF. The variable domain in full, completed from reference TRBV18 and TRBJ2-3, reads NAGVMQNPRHLVRRRGQEARLRCSPMKGHSHVYWYRQLPEEGLKFMVYLQKENIIDESGMPKERFSAEFPKEGPSILRIQQVVRGDSAAYFCASSPPSAVAQYFGPGTRLTVL.